The clone carrying this TCR beta chain was found once. Methods used by the authors: The authors estimated nucleated cell counts from reference gene primer amplification. Here immunoSEQ multiplex PCR was the method, and the copy in TCRdb shows in-frame clones only, minus some. That table furnishes V, J and clone size, whereas the DNA furnished D and trimming. The sample lists about 240,000 clones; approximately 83% were seen once. This record belongs to a study of blood T cell repertoires in COVID-19. About the research overall: Acute-phase and convalescent COVID-19 samples originated in the United States, Italy and Spain. PBMCs, B-cell-depleted T cells, or T cells were the source of the cDNA or gDNA that made up the material.

Participants' reported clinical history set cohort assignment. The CDR3 extends over 16 amino acids. V lost 6 bases and J lost 2, with 17 bases in between. Germline V gene data show CDR1 as MNHEY and CDR2 as SVGEGT. Sequencing input: PBMCs or T cells enriched from blood (not recorded which). The TCR originated in a woman aged 40 to 50 with acute COVID-19. This sequence joins TRBV6-2 or TRBV6-3 and TRBJ1-5, with a possible D match to TRBD1 (6 bases). CDR3: CASSQRGGPGNQPQHF. The CDR3 bases are TGTGCCAGCAGCCAAAGGGGGGGGCCGGGCAATCAGCCCCAGCATTTT.